What follows describes a single T cell receptor (beta chain). There is no known antigen for this receptor. Qualities for individual bases were not recorded, and no much larger clone is one base off. The CDR3 covers 14 residues, taking in both the cysteine and the phenylalanine. This entry keeps only the CDR3 DNA: 42 bases, framed from base 1. The germline V gene gives CDR1 as SQVTM and CDR2 as ANQGSEA. Trimming takes 7 bases from V and 5 bases from J, and the germline ends sit 20 bases apart. This sample was taken from a study of blood T cell repertoires in COVID-19 (dated by TCRdb to 2019 to 2021). Context from the whole study: Collaborator samples came from the United States, Italy and Spain and covered acute and convalescent phases of COVID-19. The samples were drawn from the first 160 participants of the ongoing ImmuneRACE study and from 1,254 subjects provided by 6 global collaborators. The repertoires were released in a freely available public database intended as a resource for research on the immune response to SARS-CoV-2. Deeply sampled blood TCRbeta repertoires from subjects exposed to, actively infected with, or recovered from COVID-19 were included in the dataset. Sample metadata almost always included a de-identified subject ID, COVID-19 status, age in years and sex. Where available, HLA class I and class II types were obtained from metadata supplied by the sample provider rather than from assay-based typing. The prospective study material was composed of cDNA or gDNA derived from T cells, B-cell-depleted T cells, or PBMCs.

Broad study findings and their caveats: The amount of clinical and demographic metadata varied by source and participant and was provided uncurated.

Participants in the prospective study were aged about 18 to 90 years, lived in 24 United States geographic areas, and enrolled through a virtual design. In the prospective study, participants were assigned to cohorts based on the clinical history participants reported in a screening survey and a study questionnaire. For ImmuneRACE Cohort 3, a participant was defined as recovered based on two consecutive negative NP/OP PCR tests, clearance by a healthcare professional, or resolution of symptoms. In the prospective study, mobile phlebotomists collected whole blood, serum and a nasopharyngeal or oropharyngeal swab from each participant. Participants in the prospective study had the option to provide additional blood draws and questionnaires over a roughly two-month period. Blood samples from the prospective study were shipped frozen or at room temperature prior to DNA extraction. The immunoSEQ Assay, a bias-controlled multiplex PCR, was used to amplify TCRbeta CDR3 regions from genomic DNA. From the authors' description of their analysis: Within the assay, amplification of reference gene primers was used to estimate how many nucleated cells each sample contained. Sequence reads were collapsed and filtered to measure the absolute abundance of every unique TCRbeta CDR3 rearrangement. For each sample, productive Simpson clonality was calculated as the square root of Simpson's diversity index across productive rearrangements. TCRdb stores this immuneACCESS table with in-frame sequences only. Part of the clones is absent; in the studies checked, under half of the shortfall reflects unresolved V genes, and no reason is known for the rest. D and trimming were read from the DNA, whereas the V and J calls and clone size are those reported in that table. The sample has over 250,000 clones on record, roughly nine tenths of them singletons. The top ten constitute roughly 2.5% of the sample.

This chain joins TRBV29-1 to TRBJ1-1; the D segment could be TRBD1, given 6 matching bases. The sample comprised PBMCs or T cells enriched from blood (not recorded which). The sequence was collected from a man between 60 and 75 years old who had recovered from COVID-19. The sequence in DNA is TGCAGCGCCGCGGCTCCGGGGGGCAGGACTGAAGCTTTCTTT. Its protein product is CSAAAPGGRTEAFF.